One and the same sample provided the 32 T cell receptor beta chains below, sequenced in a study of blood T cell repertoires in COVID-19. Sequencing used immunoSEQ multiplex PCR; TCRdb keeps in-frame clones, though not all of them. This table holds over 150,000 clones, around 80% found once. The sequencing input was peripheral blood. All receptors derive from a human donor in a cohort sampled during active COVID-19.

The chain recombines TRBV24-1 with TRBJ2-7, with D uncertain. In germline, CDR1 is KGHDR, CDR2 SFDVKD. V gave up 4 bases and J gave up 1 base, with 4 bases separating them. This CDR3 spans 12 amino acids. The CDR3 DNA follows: TGTGCCACCAGTGACACTTCCTACGAGCAGTACTTC. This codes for CATSDTSYEQYF.

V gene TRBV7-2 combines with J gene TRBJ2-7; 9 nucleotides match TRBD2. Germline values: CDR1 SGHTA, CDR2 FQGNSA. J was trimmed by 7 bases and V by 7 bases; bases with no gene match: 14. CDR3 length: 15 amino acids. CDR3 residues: CASKAFPAGGWEQYF. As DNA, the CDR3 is TGTGCCAGCAAGGCCTTCCCTGCGGGAGGGTGGGAGCAGTACTTC.

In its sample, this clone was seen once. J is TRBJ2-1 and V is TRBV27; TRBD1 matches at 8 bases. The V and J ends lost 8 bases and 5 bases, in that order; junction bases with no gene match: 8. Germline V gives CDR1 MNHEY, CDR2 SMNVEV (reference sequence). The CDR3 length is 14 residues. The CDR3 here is CASQQGVVNNEQFF. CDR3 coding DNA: TGTGCCAGCCAACAGGGGGTTGTGAACAATGAGCAGTTCTTC.

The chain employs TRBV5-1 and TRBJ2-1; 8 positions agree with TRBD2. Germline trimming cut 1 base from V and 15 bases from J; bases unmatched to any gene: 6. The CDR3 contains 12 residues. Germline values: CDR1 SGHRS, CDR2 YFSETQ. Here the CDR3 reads CASSLYGTRRFF. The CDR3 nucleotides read TGCGCCAGCAGCTTGTATGGGACTAGGAGGTTCTTC.

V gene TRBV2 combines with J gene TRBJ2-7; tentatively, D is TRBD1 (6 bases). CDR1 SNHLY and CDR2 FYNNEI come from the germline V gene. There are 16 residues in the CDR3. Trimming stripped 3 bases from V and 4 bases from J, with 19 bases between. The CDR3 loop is CASSDPMTGRVYEQYF. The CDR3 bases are TGTGCCAGCAGTGACCCTATGACAGGAAGGGTTTACGAGCAGTACTTC.

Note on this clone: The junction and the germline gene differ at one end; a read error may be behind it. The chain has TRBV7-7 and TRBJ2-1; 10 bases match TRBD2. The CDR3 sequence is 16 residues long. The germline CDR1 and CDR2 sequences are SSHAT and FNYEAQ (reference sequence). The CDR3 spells CASSPHSSGSRGEQFF. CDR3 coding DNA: TGTGCTAGCAGCCCCCACTCTAGCGGGAGTAGGGGTGAGCAGTTCTTC.

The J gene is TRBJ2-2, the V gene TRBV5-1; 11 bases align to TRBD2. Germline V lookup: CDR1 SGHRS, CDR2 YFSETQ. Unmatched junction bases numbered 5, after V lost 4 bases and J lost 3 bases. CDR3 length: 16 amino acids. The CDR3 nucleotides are TGCGCCAGCAGCATTCCACTAGCGGGAGACACCGGGGAGCTGTTTTTT. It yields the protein CASSIPLAGDTGELFF.

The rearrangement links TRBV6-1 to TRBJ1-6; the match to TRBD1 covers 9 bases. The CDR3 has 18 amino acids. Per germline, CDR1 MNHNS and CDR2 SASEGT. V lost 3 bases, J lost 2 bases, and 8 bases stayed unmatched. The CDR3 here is CASSDGTGTFTYNSPLHF. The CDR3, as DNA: TGTGCCAGCAGTGACGGGACAGGGACATTCACCTATAATTCACCCCTCCACTTT.

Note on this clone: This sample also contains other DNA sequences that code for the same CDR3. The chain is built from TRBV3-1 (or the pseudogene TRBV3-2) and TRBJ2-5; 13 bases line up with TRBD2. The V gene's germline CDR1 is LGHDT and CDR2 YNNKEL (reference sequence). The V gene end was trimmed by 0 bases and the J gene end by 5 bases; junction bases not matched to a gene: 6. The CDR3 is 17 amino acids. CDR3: CASSQDRLAGGGETQYF. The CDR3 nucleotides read TGTGCCAGCAGCCAAGATAGACTAGCGGGAGGCGGGGAGACCCAGTACTTC.

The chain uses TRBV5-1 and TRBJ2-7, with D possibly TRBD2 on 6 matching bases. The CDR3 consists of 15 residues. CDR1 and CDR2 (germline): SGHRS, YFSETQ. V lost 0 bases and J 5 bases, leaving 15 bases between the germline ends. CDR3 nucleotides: TGCGCCAGCAGCTTGGTCGGTATTGGGGGGAACGAGCAGTACTTC. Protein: CASSLVGIGGNEQYF.

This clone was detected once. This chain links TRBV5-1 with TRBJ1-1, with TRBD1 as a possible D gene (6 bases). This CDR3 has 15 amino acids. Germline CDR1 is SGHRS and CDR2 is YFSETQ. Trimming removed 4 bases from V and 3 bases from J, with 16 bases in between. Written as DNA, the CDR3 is TGCGCCAGCAGCCTAAGGCAGGGGCCGGACACTGAAGCTTTCTTT. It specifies CASSLRQGPDTEAFF.

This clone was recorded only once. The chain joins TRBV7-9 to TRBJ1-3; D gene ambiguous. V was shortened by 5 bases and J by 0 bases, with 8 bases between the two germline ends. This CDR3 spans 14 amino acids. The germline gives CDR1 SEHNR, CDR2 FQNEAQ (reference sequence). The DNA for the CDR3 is TGTGCCAGCAGCCAGGCGACCTCTGGAAACACCATATATTTT. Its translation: CASSQATSGNTIYF.

CDR3 protein: CASSLTSGSYQETQYF. CDR3 bases: TGTGCCAGCTCCTTGACTAGCGGGAGTTACCAAGAGACCCAGTACTTC. The chain carries TRBV7-2 and TRBJ2-5; 12 nucleotides align to TRBD2. The CDR3 runs 16 residues. Unmatched junction bases numbered 7, after V lost 8 bases and J lost 0 bases. The germline V gene encodes CDR1 SGHTA and CDR2 FQGNSA. The full variable domain, completed using reference TRBV7-2 and TRBJ2-5, is GAGVSQSPSNKVTEKGKDVELRCDPISGHTALYWYRQSLGQGLEFLIYFQGNSAPDKSGLPSDRFSAERTGGSVSTLTIQRTQQEDSAVYLCASSLTSGSYQETQYFGPGTRLLVL.

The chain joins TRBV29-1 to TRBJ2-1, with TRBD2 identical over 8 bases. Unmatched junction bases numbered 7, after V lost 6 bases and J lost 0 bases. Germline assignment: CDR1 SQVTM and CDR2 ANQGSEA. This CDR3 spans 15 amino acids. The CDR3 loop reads CSVELAAVSYNEQFF. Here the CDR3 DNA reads TGCAGCGTCGAACTAGCGGCCGTCTCCTACAATGAGCAGTTCTTC.

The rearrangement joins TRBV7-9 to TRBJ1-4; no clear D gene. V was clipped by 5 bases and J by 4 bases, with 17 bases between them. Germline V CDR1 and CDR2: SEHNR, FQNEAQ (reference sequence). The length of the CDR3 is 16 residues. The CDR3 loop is CASSASQNQVNEKLFF. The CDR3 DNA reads TGTGCCAGCAGCGCCTCACAAAACCAGGTTAATGAAAAACTGTTTTTT.

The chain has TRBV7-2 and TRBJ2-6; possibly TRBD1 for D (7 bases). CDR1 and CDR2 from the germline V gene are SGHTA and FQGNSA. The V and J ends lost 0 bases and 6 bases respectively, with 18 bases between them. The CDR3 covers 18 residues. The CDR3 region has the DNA TGTGCCAGCAGCTTAGCTGGGTCAGGGGGGCGGTCGGCCAACGTCCTGACTTTC. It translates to CASSLAGSGGRSANVLTF.

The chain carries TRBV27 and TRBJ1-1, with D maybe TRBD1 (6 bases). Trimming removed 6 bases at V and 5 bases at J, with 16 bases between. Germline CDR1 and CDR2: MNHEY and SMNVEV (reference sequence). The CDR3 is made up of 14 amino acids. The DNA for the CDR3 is TGTGCCAGCAGGCATCAGGGGAGAGGGACTGAAGCTTTCTTT. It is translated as CASRHQGRGTEAFF.

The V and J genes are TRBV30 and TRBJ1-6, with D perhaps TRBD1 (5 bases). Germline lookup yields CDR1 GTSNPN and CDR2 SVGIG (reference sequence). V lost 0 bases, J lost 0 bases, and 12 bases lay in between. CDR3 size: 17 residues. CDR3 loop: CAWSVRGRGSYNSPLHF. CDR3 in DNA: TGTGCCTGGAGTGTAAGAGGAAGGGGCTCCTATAATTCACCCCTCCACTTT.

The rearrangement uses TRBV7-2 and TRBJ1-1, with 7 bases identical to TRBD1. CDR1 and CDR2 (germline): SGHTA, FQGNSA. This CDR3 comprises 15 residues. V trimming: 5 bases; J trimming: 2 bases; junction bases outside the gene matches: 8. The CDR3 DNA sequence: TGTGCCAGCAGCGCAGGGGGGACGTACAACACTGAAGCTTTCTTT. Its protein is CASSAGGTYNTEAFF.

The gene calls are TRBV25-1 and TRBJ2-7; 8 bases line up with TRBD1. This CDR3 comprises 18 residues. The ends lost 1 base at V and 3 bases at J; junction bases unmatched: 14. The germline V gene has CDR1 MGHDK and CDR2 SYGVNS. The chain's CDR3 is CASSEFDRGIAVNYEQYF. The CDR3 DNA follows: TGTGCCAGCAGTGAATTTGACAGGGGTATTGCGGTGAACTACGAGCAGTACTTC.

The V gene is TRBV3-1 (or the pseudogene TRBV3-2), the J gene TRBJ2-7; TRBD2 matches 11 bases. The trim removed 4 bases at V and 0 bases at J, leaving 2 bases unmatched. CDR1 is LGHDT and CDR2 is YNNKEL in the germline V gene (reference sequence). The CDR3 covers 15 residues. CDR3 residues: CASSLTSGVSYEQYF. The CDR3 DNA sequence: TGTGCCAGCAGCCTGACTAGCGGGGTCTCCTACGAGCAGTACTTC.

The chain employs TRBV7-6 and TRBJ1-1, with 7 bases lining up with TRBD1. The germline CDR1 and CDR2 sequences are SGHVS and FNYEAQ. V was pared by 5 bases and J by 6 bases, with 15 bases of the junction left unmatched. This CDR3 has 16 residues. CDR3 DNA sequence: TGTGCCAGCAGCCCGAAGTTCCAGGGGGTCGTCCCTGAAGCTTTCTTT. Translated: CASSPKFQGVVPEAFF.

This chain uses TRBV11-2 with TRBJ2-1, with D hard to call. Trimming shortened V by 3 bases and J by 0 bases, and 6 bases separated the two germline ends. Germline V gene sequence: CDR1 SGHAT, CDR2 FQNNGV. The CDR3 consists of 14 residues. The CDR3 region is CASSFASSYNEQFF. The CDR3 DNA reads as TGTGCCAGCAGCTTTGCGAGCTCCTACAATGAGCAGTTCTTC.

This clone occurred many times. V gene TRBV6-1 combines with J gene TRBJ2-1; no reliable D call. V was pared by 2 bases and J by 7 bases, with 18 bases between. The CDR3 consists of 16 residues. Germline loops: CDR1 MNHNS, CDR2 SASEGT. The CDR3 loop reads CASSESMRLAGNEQFF. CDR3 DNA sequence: TGTGCCAGCAGTGAATCTATGCGTTTAGCTGGTAATGAGCAGTTCTTC.

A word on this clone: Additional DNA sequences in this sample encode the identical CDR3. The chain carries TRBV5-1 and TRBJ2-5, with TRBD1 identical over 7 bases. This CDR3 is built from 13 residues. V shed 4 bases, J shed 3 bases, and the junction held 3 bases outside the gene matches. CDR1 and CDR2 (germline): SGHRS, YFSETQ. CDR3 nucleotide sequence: TGCGCCAGCAGCAAGACAGGGAAAGAGACCCAGTACTTC. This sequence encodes CASSKTGKETQYF. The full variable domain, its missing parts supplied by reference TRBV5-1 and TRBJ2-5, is KAGVTQTPRYLIKTRGQQVTLSCSPISGHRSVSWYQQTPGQGLQFLFEYFSETQRNKGNFPGRFSGRQFSNSRSEMNVSTLELGDSALYLCASSKTGKETQYFGPGTRLLVL.

The CDR3 sequence is CASSQVRESSYNEQFF. CDR3 DNA sequence: TGTGCCAGCAGCCAAGTCCGGGAAAGCTCCTACAATGAGCAGTTCTTC. This sequence joins TRBV3-1 (or the pseudogene TRBV3-2) and TRBJ2-1, with a weak D call TRBD2 (5 bases). Germline lookup yields CDR1 LGHDT and CDR2 YNNKEL (reference sequence). This CDR3 region has 16 residues. V was pared by 1 base and J by 0 bases, with 10 bases between.

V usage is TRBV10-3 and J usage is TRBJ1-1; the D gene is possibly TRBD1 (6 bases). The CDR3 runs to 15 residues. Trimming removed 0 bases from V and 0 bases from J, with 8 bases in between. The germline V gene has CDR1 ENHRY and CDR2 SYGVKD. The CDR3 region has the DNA TGTGCCATCAGTGAGTCCGGGACACTGAACACTGAAGCTTTCTTT. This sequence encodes CAISESGTLNTEAFF.

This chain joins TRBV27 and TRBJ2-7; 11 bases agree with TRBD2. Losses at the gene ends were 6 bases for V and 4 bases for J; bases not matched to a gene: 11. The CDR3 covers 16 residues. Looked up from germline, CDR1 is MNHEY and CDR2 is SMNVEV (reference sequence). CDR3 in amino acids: CASSINPSGRSYEQYF. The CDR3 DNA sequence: TGTGCCAGCAGCATTAATCCTAGCGGGAGGTCGTACGAGCAGTACTTC.

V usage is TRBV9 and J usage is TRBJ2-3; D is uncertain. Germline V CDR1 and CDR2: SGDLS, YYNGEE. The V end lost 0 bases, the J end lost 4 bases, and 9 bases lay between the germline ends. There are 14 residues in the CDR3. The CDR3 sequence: CASSVVALPDTQYF. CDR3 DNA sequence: TGTGCCAGCAGCGTAGTCGCACTACCAGATACGCAGTATTTT.

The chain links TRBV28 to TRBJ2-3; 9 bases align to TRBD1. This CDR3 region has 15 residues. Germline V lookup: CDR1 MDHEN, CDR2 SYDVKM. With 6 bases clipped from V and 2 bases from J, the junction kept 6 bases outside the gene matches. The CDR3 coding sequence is TGTGCCAGCAGCCGGGACAGGGAAGTCACAGATACGCAGTATTTT. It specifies CASSRDREVTDTQYF.

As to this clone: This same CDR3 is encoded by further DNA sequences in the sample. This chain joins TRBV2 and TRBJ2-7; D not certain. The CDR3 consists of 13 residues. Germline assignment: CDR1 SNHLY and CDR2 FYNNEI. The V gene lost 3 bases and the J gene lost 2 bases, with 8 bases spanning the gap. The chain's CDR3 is CASSDPVPYEQYF. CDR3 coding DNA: TGTGCCAGCAGTGATCCAGTCCCCTACGAGCAGTACTTC.

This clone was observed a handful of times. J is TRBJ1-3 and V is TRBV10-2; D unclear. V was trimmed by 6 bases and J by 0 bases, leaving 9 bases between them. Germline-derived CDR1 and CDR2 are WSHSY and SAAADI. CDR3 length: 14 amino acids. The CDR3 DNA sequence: TGCGCCAGCAGCCAGATCCGCTCTGGAAACACCATATATTTT. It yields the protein CASSQIRSGNTIYF.